This T cell receptor (beta chain) was documented in a study of CD8 T cells in ankylosing spondylitis. Overall study findings and caveats: It appeared that ankylosing spondylitis blood was characterized by a TCR beta motif of 8 or 9 highly homologous variants.

About this clonotype: The antigen is not known.

Each CDR3 protein gets one entry after TCRdb re-called the 5' RACE reads with MiXCR. The repertoire holds 220,000 or so distinct CDR3 sequences, with around 20% as singletons. The CDR3 covers 17 residues. Germline CDR1 DFQATT, CDR2 SNEGSKA (reference sequence). The V and J ends lost 3 bases and 0 bases respectively, with 20 bases between them. Sequences were obtained from blood, either unsorted or a sorted T cell fraction (not recorded which). This sequence originates from a male donor with ankylosing spondylitis. V usage is TRBV20-1 and J usage is TRBJ2-5; tentatively, D is TRBD2 (6 bases). The CDR3 reads CSASGNFRDLNQETQYF. The DNA of the CDR3 is TGCAGTGCTAGTGGCAACTTCCGGGACTTAAACCAAGAGACCCAGTACTTC.